This T cell receptor (beta chain) was sequenced during a study of beta chain features in type 1 diabetes. Study context: Sorted cell examination encompassed approximately 110 million cells across all samples.

The isolated RNA, all of it, was reverse transcribed, so expressed TCRB transcripts were what got sequenced. Assay: immunoSEQ multiplex PCR; the TCRdb copy retains only in-frame clones and omits some. This sample has about 330,000 clones, with approximately 10% found just once. Germline V gene sequence: CDR1 SEHNR, CDR2 FQNEAQ (reference sequence). The ends lost 5 bases at V and 6 bases at J; junction bases unmatched: 6. The CDR3 runs 14 residues. The sample comprised naive CD4+ T cells from blood. The chain recombines TRBV7-9 with TRBJ2-3, with TRBD1 matching 9 bases. This TCR was sampled from a woman between 25 and 40 years old in good health. CDR3 amino acids: CASSTGQGRDTQYF. For the CDR3, the DNA is TGTGCCAGCAGCACGGGACAGGGAAGGGATACGCAGTATTTT.